These 11 T cell receptor beta chains were sequenced from one sample in a study of CD4 T cells in relation to SARS-CoV-2 and coronaviruses. Profiling relied on immunoSEQ multiplex PCR, and the TCRdb table lists in-frame clones only, not all of them. The table lists tens of thousands of clones, roughly 80% of them singletons, with 20% in the top ten. Their recognized antigens are unknown. The source material was memory CD4+ T cells from PBMCs, cultured in vitro. The receptors here all came from an adult with COVID-19.

The chain carries TRBV6-5 and TRBJ2-3, with a weak D call TRBD1 (6 bases). Trimming shortened V by 6 bases and J by 4 bases, and 11 bases separated the two germline ends. The CDR3 covers 13 residues. CDR1 and CDR2 (germline): MNHEY, SVGAGI. The CDR3 DNA sequence: TGTGCCAGCAGCCCAGAGGGGGCAGATACGCAGTATTTT. As protein: CASSPEGADTQYF.

The genes are TRBV5-6 and TRBJ2-7; 9 bases match TRBD2. Unmatched junction bases numbered 7, after V lost 4 bases and J lost 2 bases. Germline V gives CDR1 SGHDT, CDR2 YYEEEE. The CDR3 is 15 amino acids. CDR3 nucleotide sequence: TGTGCCAGCAGCATTAGCGGGAGAAGGACCTACGAGCAGTACTTC. Its translation: CASSISGRRTYEQYF.

J is TRBJ1-2 and V is TRBV5-4, with TRBD1 matching 10 bases. Germline V gene data show CDR1 as SGHNT and CDR2 as YYREEE (reference sequence). CDR3 length: 14 residues. The V and J ends lost 4 bases and 2 bases, in that order; junction bases with no gene match: 2. The DNA of the CDR3 is TGTGCCAGCAGCCCGGGACAGGGGAACTATGGCTACACCTTC. Its protein product is CASSPGQGNYGYTF. Supplemented by reference TRBV5-4 and TRBJ1-2, the full variable domain reads ETGVTQSPTHLIKTRGQQVTLRCSSQSGHNTVSWYQQALGQGPQFIFQYYREEENGRGNFPPRFSGLQFPNYSSELNVNALELDDSALYLCASSPGQGNYGYTFGSGTRLTVV.

A few counts support this clone. This chain uses TRBV19 with TRBJ2-1; no definite D call. CDR1 LNHDA and CDR2 SQIVND come from the germline V gene (reference sequence). The V end lost 3 bases, the J end lost 4 bases, and 13 bases lay between the germline ends. This CDR3 has 15 residues. The CDR3 is CASSIAGGPYNEQFF. The CDR3 DNA is TGTGCCAGTAGTATCGCAGGCGGTCCTTACAATGAGCAGTTCTTC.

This clone has just a few counts. V gene TRBV27 combines with J gene TRBJ1-1; the D gene is possibly TRBD1 (6 bases). Per the germline V gene, CDR1 is MNHEY and CDR2 is SMNVEV (reference sequence). Deletions cut 5 bases from V and 6 bases from J, with 19 bases between. CDR3 length: 15 residues. CDR3 loop: CASSRTALRGAEAFF. The CDR3 DNA reads as TGTGCCAGCAGTAGGACCGCGCTGAGGGGGGCTGAAGCTTTCTTT.

This clone was observed a handful of times. The CDR3 DNA reads TGTGCCAGCAGTAACGGGGGCTCCTATAATTCACCCCTCCACTTT. It specifies CASSNGGSYNSPLHF. The chain employs TRBV2 and TRBJ1-6; a possible D gene is TRBD1 (5 bases). Germline V gene data show CDR1 as SNHLY and CDR2 as FYNNEI. The CDR3 is 15 amino acids. Deletions cut 5 bases from V and 0 bases from J, with 8 bases between.

The gene calls are TRBV5-5 and TRBJ2-7; no definite D call. The V gene's germline CDR1 is SGHKS and CDR2 YYEKEE (reference sequence). Trimming stripped 4 bases from V and 2 bases from J, with 7 bases between. The CDR3 is made up of 12 amino acids. The DNA of the CDR3 is TGTGCCAGCAGCCCCCTTGCCTACGAGCAGTACTTC. It encodes CASSPLAYEQYF.

The chain combines TRBV12-2 with TRBJ2-4; the table's D gene call, TRBD1, was not cross checked with the DNA. TRBV12-2 is a documented pseudogene. The CDR3 is 18 amino acids. The chain's CDR3 is CASRLGGTGILAKNIQYF. The CDR3 nucleotides read TGTGCAAGTCGCTTAGGTGGGACAGGGATCTTAGCCAAAAACATTCAGTACTTC.

The V gene is TRBV15, the J gene TRBJ2-2; D call uncertain. The V end was cut by 1 base, the J end by 0 bases, with 3 bases between. This CDR3 is 14 amino acids long. Germline V gene sequence: CDR1 LNHNV, CDR2 YYDKDF (reference sequence). Here the CDR3 reads CATSRAANTGELFF. The DNA for the CDR3 is TGTGCCACCAGCAGAGCCGCGAACACCGGGGAGCTGTTTTTT.

This rearrangement joins TRBV11-2 to TRBJ2-5; no reliable D call. From germline, CDR1 is SGHAT and CDR2 FQNNGV. With 2 bases removed from V and 5 bases from J, the gap between germline ends came to 9 bases. CDR3 length equals 13 residues. In nucleotides, the CDR3 is TGTGCCAGCAGCTTATCGGTGCGGGAGACCCAGTACTTC. It codes for CASSLSVRETQYF.

This clone was recorded a few times. The V and J genes are TRBV19 and TRBJ1-4, with TRBD1 identical over 7 bases. The V gene's germline CDR1 is LNHDA and CDR2 SQIVND (reference sequence). V lost 6 bases and J lost 6; bases outside the gene matches: 7. CDR3 length: 14 residues. Here the CDR3 reads CASSSLTGYEKLFF. CDR3 bases: TGTGCCAGTAGCTCATTGACAGGGTATGAAAAACTGTTTTTT.